Shown below are 3 T cell receptor beta chains from a single sample sequenced in a study of CD8+CD57+ T cells in acquired aplastic anemia (dated by TCRdb to between 2017 and 2018). Instrument on record: Illumina HiSeq 2000. Genomic DNA was used as template for profiling of TCR beta VDJ combinations and CDR3 sequences. The public reads were reanalyzed by TCRdb: fastp trimming at Q25, MiXCR alignment, in-frame beta chains only. Under each unique CDR3 protein, matching rows form one entry showing the most common genes and DNA. Here the sample has some 120,000 distinct CDR3 sequences; about half occur a single time. 2.5% to 3% of the sample goes to the ten largest clones. Sequenced material: sorted CD4+, CD8+, or CD8+CD57+ T cells (not recorded which) from PBMCs. Receptors originate from a human donor in good health, serving as a control.

This clonotype was recorded at least ten times. The CDR3 spells CSGRGLAGDNNEQFF. As DNA, the CDR3 is TGCAGCGGCCGTGGGCTAGCGGGGGATAACAATGAGCAGTTCTTC. The rearrangement joins TRBV29-1 to TRBJ2-1; 10 bases map to TRBD2. This CDR3 is 15 amino acids long. With 7 bases clipped from V and 5 bases from J, the junction kept 11 bases outside the gene matches. CDR1 is SQVTM, CDR2 ANQGSEA, per germline.

In its sample, this clonotype was seen once. This rearrangement joins TRBV29-1 to TRBJ2-5, with 8 bases fitting TRBD1. The V segment lost 8 bases and the J segment 5 bases; nucleotides outside the gene matches: 10. Germline CDR1 and CDR2: SQVTM and ANQGSEA. This CDR3 is built from 13 residues. The CDR3 region is CSSRQGTSETQYF. CDR3 DNA sequence: TGCAGCTCGAGACAGGGGACGTCGGAGACCCAGTACTTC.

CDR3 sequence (DNA): TGTGCCAGCAGCGTATCGGGGACAGGGGACCACGAGCAGTACTTC. Translation: CASSVSGTGDHEQYF. This chain uses TRBV9 with TRBJ2-7, with 10 bases fitting TRBD1. This CDR3 contains 15 residues. Looked up from germline, CDR1 is SGDLS and CDR2 is YYNGEE. The trim removed 1 base at V and 5 bases at J, leaving 6 bases unmatched.